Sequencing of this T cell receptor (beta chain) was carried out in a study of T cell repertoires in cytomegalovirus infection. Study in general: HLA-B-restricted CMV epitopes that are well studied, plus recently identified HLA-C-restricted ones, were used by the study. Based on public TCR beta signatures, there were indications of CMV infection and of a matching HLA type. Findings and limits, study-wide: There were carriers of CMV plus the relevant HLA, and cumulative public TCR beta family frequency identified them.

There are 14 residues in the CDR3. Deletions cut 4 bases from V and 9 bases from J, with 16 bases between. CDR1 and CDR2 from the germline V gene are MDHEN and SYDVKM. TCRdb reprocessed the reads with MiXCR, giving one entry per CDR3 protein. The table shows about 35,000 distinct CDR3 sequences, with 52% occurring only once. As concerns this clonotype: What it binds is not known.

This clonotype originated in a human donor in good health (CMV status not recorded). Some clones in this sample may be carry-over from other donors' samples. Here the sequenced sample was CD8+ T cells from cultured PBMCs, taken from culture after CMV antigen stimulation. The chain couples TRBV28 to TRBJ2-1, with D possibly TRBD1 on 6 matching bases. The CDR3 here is CASSSRDTGVEQFF. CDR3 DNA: TGTGCCAGCAGTTCCCGGGACACGGGCGTTGAGCAGTTCTTC.